This T cell receptor (beta chain) derives from a study of control samples from healthy donors and cancer patients. The protocol was immunoSEQ multiplex PCR, while the TCRdb copy is restricted to in-frame clones and leaves out a portion. The data contain over 100,000 clones, more than 70% of them singletons. The CDR3 is 16 amino acids. J gave up 11 bases and V 2 bases, and 15 bases lay outside the gene matches. Germline CDR1 and CDR2: MNHNS and SASEGT. This clonotype originated in a man aged 40-50 years in good health. The sequenced sample was blood. V is TRBV6-1 and J is TRBJ2-7; TRBD2 agrees at 10 bases. The CDR3 is CASSEPTSGAADFKYF. As DNA, the CDR3 is TGTGCCAGCAGTGAACCAACTAGCGGGGCGGCGGATTTTAAGTACTTC.